Listed here are 9 T cell receptor beta chains from one sample, sequenced in a study of T cell changes during pregnancy in multiple sclerosis. Produced via immunoSEQ multiplex PCR; TCRdb's table is partial and in-frame only. The sample has about 44,000 clones, more than 80% seen once; the top ten hold about 0.7%. This sample comprised CD4+ T cells from peripheral blood mononuclear cells, obtained before pregnancy. Receptors originate from a female donor with multiple sclerosis, enrolled in a pregnancy study.

The J gene is TRBJ2-5, the V gene TRBV5-1, with 7 bases that match TRBD1. Germline assignment: CDR1 SGHRS and CDR2 YFSETQ. The CDR3 sequence is 14 residues long. V lost 2 bases and J lost 4; bases outside the gene matches: 5. As DNA, the CDR3 is TGCGCCAGCAGCTTAGAAGGGGGCCGAGAGACCCAGTACTTC. This sequence encodes CASSLEGGRETQYF. Supplemented by reference TRBV5-1 and TRBJ2-5, the full variable domain reads KAGVTQTPRYLIKTRGQQVTLSCSPISGHRSVSWYQQTPGQGLQFLFEYFSETQRNKGNFPGRFSGRQFSNSRSEMNVSTLELGDSALYLCASSLEGGRETQYFGPGTRLLVL.

The genes are TRBV30 and TRBJ1-1, with 7 bases that match TRBD1. Looked up from germline, CDR1 is GTSNPN and CDR2 is SVGIG (reference sequence). This CDR3 contains 15 residues. J gave up 5 bases and V 0 bases, and 9 bases lay outside the gene matches. CDR3 region: CAWSVLGGPNTEAFF. CDR3 bases: TGTGCCTGGAGTGTACTAGGGGGCCCCAATACTGAAGCTTTCTTT.

V usage is TRBV6-6 and J usage is TRBJ1-1; D perhaps matches TRBD1 (5 bases). The CDR3 loop spans 14 amino acids. Looked up from germline, CDR1 is MNHNY and CDR2 is SVGAGI (reference sequence). The V and J ends lost 5 bases and 2 bases respectively, with 12 bases between them. CDR3 in amino acids: CASSIQTGNTEAFF. The CDR3 nucleotides read TGTGCCAGCAGTATCCAAACAGGAAACACTGAAGCTTTCTTT.

This chain connects TRBV19 to TRBJ1-1; TRBD1 aligns across 7 bases. The junction had 1 base not matched to a gene; V was cut back by 6 bases and J by 0 bases. Germline CDR1 and CDR2: LNHDA and SQIVND (reference sequence). The CDR3 is made up of 13 amino acids. CDR3 bases: TGTGCCAGTAGCCAGGGGGTGAACACTGAAGCTTTCTTT. Its protein is CASSQGVNTEAFF.

The chain couples TRBV19 to TRBJ2-2; 8 bases align to TRBD2. Germline V gene data show CDR1 as LNHDA and CDR2 as SQIVND (reference sequence). V lost 2 bases, J lost 8 bases, and 7 bases stayed unmatched. The CDR3 sequence is 15 residues long. CDR3 coding DNA: TGTGCCAGTAGTATATCCAGCGGGGGTCCAGGGGAGCTGTTTTTT. Amino acids: CASSISSGGPGELFF. Combining the CDR3 with reference TRBV19 and TRBJ2-2 gives the whole variable domain DGGITQSPKYLFRKEGQNVTLSCEQNLNHDAMYWYRQDPGQGLRLIYYSQIVNDFQKGDIAEGYSVSREKKESFPLTVTSAQKNPTAFYLCASSISSGGPGELFFGEGSRLTVL.

This CDR3 reads CAISEERTSGKDEQFF. The CDR3 DNA reads as TGTGCCATCAGTGAGGAGAGGACTAGCGGGAAGGATGAGCAGTTCTTC. The chain carries TRBV10-3 and TRBJ2-1, with 12 positions matching TRBD2. The CDR3 has 16 amino acids. The germline V gene encodes CDR1 ENHRY and CDR2 SYGVKD. With V trimmed by 2 bases and J by 8 bases, 7 bases remained unmatched.

The chain uses TRBV25-1 and TRBJ2-1, with 10 bases fitting TRBD2. V lost 4 bases and J lost 7; bases outside the gene matches: 4. CDR3 length: 14 amino acids. Germline CDR1 and CDR2: MGHDK and SYGVNS. Written as DNA, the CDR3 is TGTGCCAGCAGTGGTACTAGCGGGATTAATGAGCAGTTCTTC. Translating gives CASSGTSGINEQFF.

The CDR3 sequence: CASSAGTSGMQETQYF. CDR3 sequence (DNA): TGCGCCAGCAGTGCGGGGACTAGCGGAATGCAAGAGACCCAGTACTTC. The chain links TRBV10-1 to TRBJ2-5, with TRBD2 matching over 11 bases. The CDR3 loop spans 16 amino acids. V lost 4 bases and J lost 2; bases outside the gene matches: 6. Looked up from germline, CDR1 is WNHNN and CDR2 is SYGVQD (reference sequence).

The chain links TRBV7-8 to TRBJ2-7, with D unresolved. This CDR3 spans 14 amino acids. Looked up from germline, CDR1 is SGHVS and CDR2 is FQNEAQ. The V and J ends lost 7 bases and 1 base respectively, with 14 bases between them. CDR3 nucleotide sequence: TGTGCCAGCACCCCCCAGTCAGGTTCCTACGAGCAGTACTTC. This gives the protein CASTPQSGSYEQYF.